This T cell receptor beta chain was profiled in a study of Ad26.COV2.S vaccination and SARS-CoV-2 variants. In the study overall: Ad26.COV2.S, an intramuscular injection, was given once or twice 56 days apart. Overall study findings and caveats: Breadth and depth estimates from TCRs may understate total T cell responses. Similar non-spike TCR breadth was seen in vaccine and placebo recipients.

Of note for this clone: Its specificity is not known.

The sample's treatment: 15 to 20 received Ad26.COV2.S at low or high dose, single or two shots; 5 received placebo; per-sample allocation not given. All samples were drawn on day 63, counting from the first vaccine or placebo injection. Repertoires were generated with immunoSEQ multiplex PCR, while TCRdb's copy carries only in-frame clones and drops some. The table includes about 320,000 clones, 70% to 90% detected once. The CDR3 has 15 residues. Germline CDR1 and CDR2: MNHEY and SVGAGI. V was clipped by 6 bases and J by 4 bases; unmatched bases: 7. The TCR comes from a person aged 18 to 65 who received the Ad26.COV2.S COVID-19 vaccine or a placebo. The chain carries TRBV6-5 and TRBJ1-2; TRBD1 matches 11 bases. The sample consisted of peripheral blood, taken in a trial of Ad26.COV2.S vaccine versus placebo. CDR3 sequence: CASRVGQGDGYGYTF. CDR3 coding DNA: TGTGCCAGCAGGGTGGGACAGGGGGATGGCTATGGCTACACCTTC.